Below are 28 T cell receptor beta chains sequenced from a single sample in a study of T cells in Graves' hyperthyroidism and ophthalmopathy. RNA transcripts provided the source from which TCR beta CDR3 regions were amplified. First-round RT-PCR of the TCR CDR3 relied on the HTBI primer set. MiXCR, run by TCRdb on the multiplex PCR reads, gives a single entry per CDR3 protein. Of about 570,000 distinct CDR3 sequences listed, under 60% are singletons. The sequencing sample was made of peripheral blood or thyroid tissue (not recorded which). These TCRs come from an adult woman with Graves' disease, either hyperthyroidism or ophthalmopathy (not recorded which).

In this sample, this clonotype turned up many times. The gene calls are TRBV29-1 and TRBJ2-7, with TRBD1 identical over 7 bases. Looked up from germline, CDR1 is SQVTM and CDR2 is ANQGSEA. The CDR3 has 13 amino acids. The V segment lost 6 bases and the J segment 2 bases; nucleotides outside the gene matches: 7. The CDR3: CSVRTGEAYEQYF. Written as DNA, the CDR3 is TGCAGCGTAAGGACAGGCGAAGCCTACGAGCAGTACTTC.

This rearrangement joins TRBV7-9 to TRBJ1-1; a possible D gene is TRBD1 (6 bases). The V end was cut by 5 bases, the J end by 10 bases, with 20 bases between. In germline, CDR1 is SEHNR, CDR2 FQNEAQ (reference sequence). The CDR3 extends over 14 amino acids. The CDR3 spells CASSLQAGTLGAFF. The CDR3, as DNA: TGTGCCAGCAGCCTACAAGCGGGGACACTTGGAGCTTTCTTT.

Concerning this clonotype: A read error may account for a junction end that differs from germline. The chain couples TRBV14 to TRBJ1-1; no reliable D call. This CDR3 comprises 13 residues. The germline V gene has CDR1 SGHDN and CDR2 FVKESK. Here the CDR3 reads CASSLPMNIEAFF. The CDR3 coding sequence is TGTGCCAGCAGCCTCCCCATGAACATTGAAGCTTTCTTT.

This chain joins TRBV10-3 and TRBJ2-7, with 7 positions matching TRBD1. This CDR3 comprises 13 residues. Germline lookup yields CDR1 ENHRY and CDR2 SYGVKD. The CDR3 reads CVTQTGRGYEQYF. CDR3 bases: TGTGTCACCCAGACAGGGCGTGGGTACGAGCAGTACTTC.

This clonotype showed up many times. J is TRBJ2-7 and V is TRBV29-1; the D gene is possibly TRBD2 (6 bases). There are 13 residues in the CDR3. Germline CDR1 reads SQVTM; CDR2 reads ANQGSEA. V shed 4 bases and J shed 6 bases, with 16 bases lying between them. The CDR3 spells CSVALALGSEQYF. DNA of the CDR3: TGCAGCGTTGCACTAGCTTTGGGAAGCGAGCAGTACTTC.

Comments on this clonotype: Because the CDR3 is missing its conserved closing phenylalanine or tryptophan, this is likely a read error. It is unclear where the CDR3 begins or ends on the DNA, so no DNA is shown, and the CDR3 is as TCRdb lists it. The chain links TRBV14 to TRBJ2-5. Germline loops: CDR1 SGHDN, CDR2 FVKESK. Termini included, the CDR3 measures 8 amino acids. CDR3 protein: CASSQYNY.

CDR3 sequence: CSVAQTGSSYEQYF. The CDR3 nucleotides are TGCAGCGTTGCCCAGACAGGGAGCTCCTACGAGCAGTACTTC. The chain uses TRBV29-1 and TRBJ2-7; 7 positions match TRBD1. The CDR3 extends over 14 amino acids. After removal of 4 bases from V and 0 bases from J, the junction contained 6 bases not matched to a gene. Per germline, CDR1 SQVTM and CDR2 ANQGSEA.

This clonotype was detected ten times or more. The rearrangement uses TRBV7-8 and TRBJ1-1; D is perhaps TRBD1 (6 bases). CDR1 and CDR2 (germline): SGHVS, FQNEAQ. V gave up 0 bases and J gave up 1 base, with 9 bases separating them. This CDR3 region has 15 residues. The chain's CDR3 is CASSLARGKNTEAFF. CDR3 DNA sequence: TGTGCCAGCAGCTTAGCCAGGGGTAAGAACACTGAAGCTTTCTTT.

Here the CDR3 reads CSARLPGTDQETQYF. CDR3 bases: TGCAGTGCCCGATTACCCGGGACAGACCAAGAGACCCAGTACTTC. The chain uses TRBV20-1 and TRBJ2-5; 7 nucleotides agree with TRBD1. The CDR3 contains 15 residues. CDR1 DFQATT and CDR2 SNEGSKA come from the germline V gene (reference sequence). Losses at the gene ends were 6 bases for V and 0 bases for J; bases not matched to a gene: 10.

In its sample, this clonotype was seen many times. CDR3 sequence: CATQVGAGNTEAFF. CDR3 nucleotides: TGTGCCACCCAGGTCGGGGCCGGGAACACTGAAGCTTTCTTT. This chain uses TRBV25-1 with TRBJ1-1; possibly TRBD1 for D (5 bases). Germline V gene lookup returns CDR1 MGHDK and CDR2 SYGVNS. This CDR3 is 14 amino acids long. With 10 bases removed from V and 1 base from J, the gap between germline ends came to 16 bases.

This clonotype appeared many times. The chain is built from TRBV4-1 and TRBJ1-1; D is uncertain. The V end lost 2 bases, the J end lost 1 base, and 8 bases lay between the germline ends. CDR3 length: 14 residues. Germline lookup yields CDR1 MGHRA and CDR2 YSYEKL. The CDR3 DNA is TGCGCCAGCAGCCAACCTACAGAGAACACTGAAGCTTTCTTT. This translates into CASSQPTENTEAFF.

Points on this clonotype: One end of the junction varies from germline; a read error may be responsible. CDR3 nucleotide sequence: TGTGCCAGCCGGCTGGGGAGATTCGCCCTTGGCTGCACCTTC. It yields the protein CASRLGRFALGCTF. The chain links TRBV5-6 to TRBJ1-2; D not resolved. Germline V lookup: CDR1 SGHDT, CDR2 YYEEEE. The CDR3 is 14 amino acids.

This clonotype was counted many times. V and J are TRBV7-9 and TRBJ1-1, with 7 bases fitting TRBD1. Germline CDR1 SEHNR, CDR2 FQNEAQ (reference sequence). V lost 4 bases and J lost 7; bases outside the gene matches: 6. The CDR3 consists of 13 residues. The CDR3 DNA sequence: TGTGCCAGCAGCTACCAGGGGGGGCTTGAAGCTTTCTTT. It codes for CASSYQGGLEAFF.

This clonotype came up many times. The chain has TRBV6-1 and TRBJ1-1; tentatively, D is TRBD1 (5 bases). The CDR3 loop spans 14 amino acids. CDR1 is MNHNS, CDR2 SASEGT, per germline. V shed 7 bases and J shed 3 bases, with 15 bases lying between them. CDR3 protein: CASTTIGADTEAFF. CDR3 in DNA: TGTGCCAGCACGACTATCGGGGCGGACACTGAAGCTTTCTTT.

The chain carries TRBV9 and TRBJ1-1; no clear D. Trimming removed 4 bases from V and 7 bases from J, with 8 bases in between. The CDR3 sequence is 11 residues long. Germline V gene sequence: CDR1 SGDLS, CDR2 YYNGEE. CDR3 protein: CASSSLSEAFF. In DNA form, the CDR3 reads TGTGCCAGCAGCAGCTTAAGTGAAGCTTTCTTT.

The chain has TRBV12-3 or TRBV12-4 and TRBJ1-2, with D hard to call. The CDR3 is 13 residues long. Deletions cut 7 bases from V and 8 bases from J, with 17 bases between. CDR3 DNA: TGTGCCAGCACTAAATACCCCGGGAGGGGCTACACCTTC. Protein: CASTKYPGRGYTF.

This clonotype was observed a handful of times. The rearrangement joins TRBV25-1 to TRBJ2-5; TRBD2 matches 14 bases. V gave up 8 bases and J gave up 4 bases; unmatched junction bases: 6. CDR1 and CDR2 (germline): MGHDK, SYGVNS. This CDR3 spans 15 amino acids. CDR3 bases: TGTGCCAGCGCCCCAGGGACTAGCGGGGGAGAGACCCAGTACTTC. This gives the protein CASAPGTSGGETQYF. Drawing the rest from reference TRBV25-1 and TRBJ2-5, the complete variable domain is EADIYQTPRYLVIGTGKKITLECSQTMGHDKMYWYQQDPGMELHLIHYSYGVNSTEKGDLSSESTVSRIRTEHFPLTLESARPSHTSQYLCASAPGTSGGETQYFGPGTRLLVL.

The genes are TRBV7-2 and TRBJ2-5, with D perhaps matching TRBD1 (6 bases). Germline V lookup: CDR1 SGHTA, CDR2 FQGNSA. This CDR3 is built from 14 residues. V was pared by 5 bases and J by 1 base, with 11 bases between. The CDR3 loop reads CASSRPRGQETQYF. CDR3 DNA: TGTGCCAGCAGCCGACCCAGGGGCCAAGAGACCCAGTACTTC.

This clonotype was found a few times. This chain joins TRBV11-2 and TRBJ2-7; D unresolved. Germline V gives CDR1 SGHAT, CDR2 FQNNGV. The CDR3 runs 16 residues. The V and J ends lost 0 bases and 2 bases respectively, with 14 bases between them. The CDR3 sequence: CASSLEWRTPTYEQYF. As DNA, the CDR3 is TGTGCCAGCAGCTTAGAGTGGCGAACGCCGACCTACGAGCAGTACTTC.

This chain joins TRBV29-1 and TRBJ1-4; D call uncertain. From germline, CDR1 is SQVTM and CDR2 ANQGSEA. The CDR3 loop spans 14 amino acids. V was cut by 6 bases and J by 3 bases, with 14 bases left in between. The CDR3 sequence: CSVTRGSANEKLFF. The DNA for the CDR3 is TGCAGCGTAACGAGAGGGAGCGCTAATGAAAAACTGTTTTTT.

This clonotype appeared a few times. Given the absence of the conserved phenylalanine or tryptophan at the CDR3 end, a read error is likely. The J gene is TRBJ1-1, the V gene TRBV6-1; D is ambiguous. The CDR3 is 13 amino acids. With 5 bases removed from V and 1 base from J, the gap between germline ends came to 8 bases. Looked up from germline, CDR1 is MNHNS and CDR2 is SASEGT. CDR3 in amino acids: CASSLERNTEAFL. The CDR3 DNA sequence: TGTGCCAGCAGTCTAGAACGGAACACTGAAGCTTTCCTT.

Many counts were recorded for this clonotype. This chain uses TRBV2 with TRBJ2-7, with D hard to call. Germline lookup yields CDR1 SNHLY and CDR2 FYNNEI. The CDR3 runs to 14 residues. The V end was cut by 4 bases, the J end by 1 base, with 11 bases between. CDR3 protein: CASSGLGISYEQYF. CDR3 nucleotide sequence: TGTGCCAGCAGTGGATTGGGAATTTCCTACGAGCAGTACTTC.

This clonotype appeared once. This chain links TRBV6-4 with TRBJ1-2; D uncertain. Germline V gives CDR1 MRHNA, CDR2 SNTAGT. The V end lost 0 bases, the J end lost 8 bases, and 16 bases lay between the germline ends. This CDR3 spans 15 amino acids. The CDR3 DNA reads as TGTGCCAGCAGTGACTCGATTGGGCGCCTCCGGGGCTACACCTTC. It yields the protein CASSDSIGRLRGYTF.

This clonotype was recorded at least ten times. This rearrangement joins TRBV12-3 or TRBV12-4 to TRBJ2-7; 8 bases align to TRBD2. Trimming took 7 bases from V and 7 from J; bases not matched to a gene: 9. The CDR3 is 13 amino acids. The CDR3 loop reads CASNPSGGREQYF. The CDR3 nucleotides read TGTGCCAGCAACCCATCGGGGGGGCGGGAGCAGTACTTC.

The sample holds many counts of this clonotype. The genes are TRBV5-5 and TRBJ1-5; D remains unclear. This CDR3 is built from 13 residues. With 5 bases removed from V and 5 bases from J, the gap between germline ends came to 11 bases. Germline CDR1 SGHKS, CDR2 YYEKEE (reference sequence). The CDR3 DNA reads as TGTGCCAGCAGTCCAGATATATATCAGCCCCAGCATTTT. This sequence encodes CASSPDIYQPQHF.

The chain employs TRBV7-9 and TRBJ2-5, with D maybe TRBD2 (5 bases). Per the germline V gene, CDR1 is SEHNR and CDR2 is FQNEAQ (reference sequence). The V and J ends lost 6 bases and 2 bases respectively, with 31 bases between them. This CDR3 region has 20 residues. As DNA, the CDR3 is TGTGCCAGCAGTGAACTTGCGCGGACTTACCTGGCCCTTGGGCAAGAGACCCAGTACTTC. Amino acid sequence: CASSELARTYLALGQETQYF.

The J gene is TRBJ2-7, the V gene TRBV7-6; possible D gene TRBD1, 6 bases. The CDR3 runs to 15 residues. CDR1 is SGHVS and CDR2 is FNYEAQ in the germline V gene. V was pared by 4 bases and J by 1 base, with 14 bases between. CDR3 nucleotides: TGTGCCAGCAGCTCCGAGGGGGTACCGTCCTACGAGCAGTACTTC. Translated: CASSSEGVPSYEQYF.

This clonotype was observed at least ten times. The chain couples TRBV5-1 to TRBJ1-1; D not resolved. The CDR3 totals 14 residues. Germline CDR1 reads SGHRS; CDR2 reads YFSETQ. Trimming took 6 bases from V and 5 from J, leaving 17 bases between them. The DNA of the CDR3 is TGCGCCAGCACTCGTCAGGAGGGTTGGACTGAAGCTTTCTTT. Its translation is CASTRQEGWTEAFF. Complete variable domain (other parts from reference TRBV5-1 and TRBJ1-1): KAGVTQTPRYLIKTRGQQVTLSCSPISGHRSVSWYQQTPGQGLQFLFEYFSETQRNKGNFPGRFSGRQFSNSRSEMNVSTLELGDSALYLCASTRQEGWTEAFFGQGTRLTVV.